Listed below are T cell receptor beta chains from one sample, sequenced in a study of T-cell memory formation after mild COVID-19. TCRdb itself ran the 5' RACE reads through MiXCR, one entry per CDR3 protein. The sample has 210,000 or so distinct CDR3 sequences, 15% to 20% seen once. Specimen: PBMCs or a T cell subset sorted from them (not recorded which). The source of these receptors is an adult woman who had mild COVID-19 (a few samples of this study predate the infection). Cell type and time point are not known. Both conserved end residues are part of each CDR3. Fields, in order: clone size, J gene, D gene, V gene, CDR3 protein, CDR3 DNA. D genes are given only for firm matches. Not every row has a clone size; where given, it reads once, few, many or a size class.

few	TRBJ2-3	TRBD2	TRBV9	CASSVSAGEAWTQYF	TGTGCCAGCAGCGTATCAGCGGGGGAAGCGTGGACGCAGTATTTT
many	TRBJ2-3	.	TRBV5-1	CASSLGIQSGTDTQYF	TGCGCCAGCAGCTTGGGGATCCAATCCGGCACAGATACGCAGTATTTT
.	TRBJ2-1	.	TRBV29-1	CSGGGSFSYNEQFF	TGCAGCGGGGGTGGGAGTTTCTCCTACAATGAGCAGTTCTTC
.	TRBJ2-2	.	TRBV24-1	CATSDRQNTGELFF	TGTGCCACCAGTGACCGACAGAACACCGGGGAGCTGTTTTTT
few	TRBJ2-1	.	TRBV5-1	CASSLGERRVRNEQFF	TGCGCCAGCAGCTTGGGGGAAAGGCGGGTAAGGAATGAGCAGTTCTTC
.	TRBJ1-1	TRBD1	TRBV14	CASSQAGTGGLGAFF	TGTGCCAGCAGCCAAGCAGGGACAGGGGGCCTGGGAGCTTTCTTT
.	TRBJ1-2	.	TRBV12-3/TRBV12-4	CASSLAGPDGYTF	TGTGCCAGCAGTCTAGCCGGTCCTGATGGCTACACCTTC
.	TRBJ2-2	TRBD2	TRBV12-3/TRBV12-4	CANGPAGGVYTGELFF	TGTGCCAACGGGCCAGCGGGAGGGGTGTACACCGGGGAGCTGTTTTTT
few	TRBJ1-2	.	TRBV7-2	CASSRDGSAGGYTF	TGTGCCAGCAGCCGGGACGGCTCTGCAGGAGGCTACACCTTC
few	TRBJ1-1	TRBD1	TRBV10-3	CAIRDRENTEAFF	TGTGCCATCAGGGACAGGGAGAACACTGAAGCTTTCTTT
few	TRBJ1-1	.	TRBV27	CASSSLLRVAEAFF	TGTGCCAGCAGTTCTCTACTCAGGGTCGCTGAAGCTTTCTTT
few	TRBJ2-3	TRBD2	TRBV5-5	CASSVGLAGVWGTDTQYF	TGTGCCAGCAGCGTGGGACTAGCGGGAGTCTGGGGCACAGATACGCAGTATTTT
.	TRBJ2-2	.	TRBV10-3	CAIKSRLAENTGELFF	TGTGCCATCAAGTCTCGCTTAGCGGAAAACACCGGGGAGCTGTTTTTT
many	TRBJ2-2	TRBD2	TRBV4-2	CASSQDFRTSGTGELFF	TGTGCCAGCAGCCAAGATTTTAGGACTAGCGGTACCGGGGAGCTGTTTTTT
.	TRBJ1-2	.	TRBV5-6	CASSFLYPRANYGYTF	TGTGCCAGCAGCTTTTTGTATCCCCGGGCAAACTATGGCTACACCTTC
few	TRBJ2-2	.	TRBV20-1	CSASGGRGGTGELFF	TGCAGTGCTAGCGGGGGCCGCGGGGGCACCGGGGAGCTGTTTTTT
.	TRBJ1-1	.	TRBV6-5	CASRGTGIGGTEAFF	TGTGCCAGCAGGGGTACAGGGATAGGAGGCACTGAAGCTTTCTTT
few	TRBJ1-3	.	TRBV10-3	CAISGTQGGNTIYF	TGTGCCATCAGTGGGACCCAGGGAGGAAACACCATATATTTT
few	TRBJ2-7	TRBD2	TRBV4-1	CASSPRGGYEQYF	TGCGCCAGCAGCCCTCGGGGGGGGTACGAGCAGTACTTC
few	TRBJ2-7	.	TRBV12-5	CASGLVVGYEQYF	TGTGCTAGTGGTTTGGTAGTAGGTTACGAGCAGTACTTC
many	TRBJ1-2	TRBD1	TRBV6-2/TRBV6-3	CASSPTGARGYTF	TGTGCCAGCAGTCCGACAGGGGCGCGAGGCTACACCTTC
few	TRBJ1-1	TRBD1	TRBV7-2	CASSARGVGVNTEAFF	TGTGCCAGCAGCGCCAGGGGGGTCGGAGTGAACACTGAAGCTTTCTTT
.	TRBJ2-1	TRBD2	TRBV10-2	CASRSTSGWRNEQFF	TGCGCCAGCAGATCGACTAGCGGGTGGCGCAATGAGCAGTTCTTC
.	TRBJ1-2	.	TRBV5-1	CASSLERGSPFMAF	TGCGCCAGCAGCTTGGAACGGGGCTCCCCCTTCATGGCCTTC
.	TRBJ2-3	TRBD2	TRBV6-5	CASRTWTSGRRADTQYF	TGTGCCAGCAGGACCTGGACTAGCGGGAGGAGGGCAGATACGCAGTATTTT
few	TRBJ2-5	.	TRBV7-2	CASSRFDTQYF	TGTGCCAGCAGTAGGTTCGATACCCAGTACTTC
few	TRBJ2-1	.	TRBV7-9	CASIRGGSYNEQFF	TGTGCCAGCATCCGGGGCGGCTCCTACAATGAGCAGTTCTTC
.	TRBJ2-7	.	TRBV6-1	CASSEFVGGASEQYF	TGTGCCAGCAGTGAATTTGTCGGAGGGGCCTCCGAGCAGTACTTC
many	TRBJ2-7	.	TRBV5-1	CASSLSQEGYEQYF	TGCGCCAGCAGCTTATCGCAGGAAGGCTACGAGCAGTACTTC
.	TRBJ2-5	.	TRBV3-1	CASSQVQGGETQYF	TGTGCCAGCAGCCAGGTACAGGGCGGGGAGACCCAGTACTTC
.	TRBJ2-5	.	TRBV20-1	CSARATESGETQYF	TGCAGTGCTAGAGCTACTGAGAGTGGGGAGACCCAGTACTTC
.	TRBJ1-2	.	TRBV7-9	CASSLTGANYGYTF	TGTGCCAGCAGCTTAACCGGGGCGAACTATGGCTACACCTTC